Below, 27 T cell receptor beta chains from the same sample are listed, as sequenced in a study of blood T cell repertoires in COVID-19. TCRdb's copy holds only in-frame clones and misses some; the assay was immunoSEQ multiplex PCR. In the table there are fewer than 50,000 clones, approximately 90% of which are singletons. The sample comprised peripheral blood. The source of these receptors is a man in his fifties with COVID-19, enrolled during active disease.

The rearrangement joins TRBV12-3 or TRBV12-4 to TRBJ1-2; weak D call: TRBD1 (6 bases). The CDR3 sequence is 13 residues long. The V and J ends lost 6 bases and 7 bases respectively, with 15 bases between them. This CDR3 reads CASSRRGGSGYTF. The CDR3, as DNA: TGTGCCAGCAGCAGAAGAGGGGGAAGTGGCTACACCTTC.

V is TRBV20-1 and J is TRBJ2-3, with 9 bases aligning to TRBD2. CDR3 length: 14 residues. The germline gives CDR1 DFQATT, CDR2 SNEGSKA (reference sequence). Trimming took 3 bases from V and 3 from J; bases not matched to a gene: 4. DNA for the CDR3: TGCAGTGCTAGTCGGACTAGCGTTACAGATACGCAGTATTTT. Translated, it gives CSASRTSVTDTQYF.

This chain connects TRBV18 to TRBJ1-5; perhaps TRBD1 as D (6 bases). The CDR3 spans 17 residues. Germline loops: CDR1 KGHSH, CDR2 LQKENI. Trimming shortened V by 0 bases and J by 3 bases, and 15 bases separated the two germline ends. The CDR3, as DNA: TGTGCCAGCTCACCACCGGGTACAGGGATCTTCAATCAGCCCCAGCATTTT. Its protein product is CASSPPGTGIFNQPQHF.

The chain employs TRBV4-2 and TRBJ2-7, with D perhaps TRBD1 (6 bases). This CDR3 has 14 residues. The V gene's germline CDR1 is LGHNA and CDR2 YNFKEQ. The germline V and J ends were trimmed by 3 bases and 1 base, with 10 bases remaining between them. The CDR3 bases are TGTGCCAGCAGCCAGGAAAGGGGGTCCTACGAGCAGTACTTC. It encodes CASSQERGSYEQYF.

V is TRBV19 and J is TRBJ2-3; 7 positions match TRBD1. The CDR3 length is 18 residues. Germline lookup yields CDR1 LNHDA and CDR2 SQIVND (reference sequence). V gave up 6 bases and J gave up 8 bases; unmatched junction bases: 23. Written as DNA, the CDR3 is TGTGCCAGTAGACACACGACCGCCGACAGGGCTGTTTTGGGTACGCAGTATTTT. It yields the protein CASRHTTADRAVLGTQYF.

This clone was counted a single time. The chain uses TRBV6-5 and TRBJ2-7; D is possibly TRBD2 (5 bases). Per the germline V gene, CDR1 is MNHEY and CDR2 is SVGAGI. V was clipped by 0 bases and J by 7 bases, with 10 bases between them. CDR3 length: 13 amino acids. CDR3 amino acids: CASSYSSWTEQYF. CDR3 sequence (DNA): TGTGCCAGCAGTTACTCGAGTTGGACTGAGCAGTACTTC.

The J gene is TRBJ2-7, the V gene TRBV28, with a tentative D call TRBD2 (5 bases). Trimming took off 5 bases at V and 7 bases at J, with 21 bases between the two ends. The V gene's germline CDR1 is MDHEN and CDR2 SYDVKM. The CDR3 extends over 15 amino acids. For the CDR3, the DNA is TGTGCCAGCAGTCCCCCACAGAGGGCCCCCCGGGAGCAGTACTTC. Translated, it gives CASSPPQRAPREQYF.

This clone has a single count. The junction does not match germline at one end; this may be a read error. The V and J genes are TRBV6-5 and TRBJ2-7, with 8 nucleotides matching TRBD2. The CDR3 loop spans 14 amino acids. The germline gives CDR1 MNHEY, CDR2 SVGAGI. CDR3 sequence (DNA): TGTGCCAGCAGTTACTCGATGGTAGCGGGATCTGCGGACTTC. Protein sequence: CASSYSMVAGSADF.

The chain is built from TRBV4-1 and TRBJ2-3; the D gene is possibly TRBD1 (5 bases). This CDR3 has 15 amino acids. The germline CDR1 and CDR2 sequences are MGHRA and YSYEKL. V lost 0 bases and J lost 5, with 12 bases in between. In DNA form, the CDR3 reads TGCGCCAGCAGCCAAGAGGGCAGGGTAATAGATACGCAGTATTTT. Residues: CASSQEGRVIDTQYF.

Written as DNA, the CDR3 is TGCGCCAGCAGCTTGGAGGCCAGGGGGATCTACAATGAGCAGTTCTTC. Amino acids: CASSLEARGIYNEQFF. The chain combines TRBV5-1 with TRBJ2-1; TRBD1 matches at 7 bases. This CDR3 is built from 16 residues. V dropped 0 bases and J dropped 3; count of bases not matched to a gene: 6. CDR1 and CDR2 from the germline V gene are SGHRS and YFSETQ.

The rearrangement uses TRBV5-1 and TRBJ2-7; 12 nucleotides align to TRBD1. The CDR3 consists of 16 residues. From germline, CDR1 is SGHRS and CDR2 YFSETQ. The V and J ends lost 4 bases and 6 bases, in that order; junction bases with no gene match: 11. The CDR3 coding sequence is TGCGCCAGCAGCAATCGAAGGGACAGGGGGCCCTTCGAGCAGTACTTC. This encodes CASSNRRDRGPFEQYF.

This chain links TRBV6-4 with TRBJ2-1, with 10 positions matching TRBD2. V shed 0 bases and J 8 bases; nucleotides not matched to a gene: 4. This CDR3 has 15 amino acids. Per the germline V gene, CDR1 is MRHNA and CDR2 is SNTAGT. The CDR3 region is CASSDSLAGIDEQFF. In nucleotides, the CDR3 is TGTGCCAGCAGTGACTCACTAGCGGGAATCGATGAGCAGTTCTTC.

The chain uses TRBV30 and TRBJ2-3, with 7 bases that match TRBD2. CDR3 length: 15 amino acids. Trimming took 8 bases from V and 3 from J; bases not matched to a gene: 14. Germline assignment: CDR1 GTSNPN and CDR2 SVGIG (reference sequence). In nucleotides, the CDR3 is TGTGCCACCTCTCGGACTAGAACGGGTACAGATACGCAGTATTTT. Protein product: CATSRTRTGTDTQYF.

J is TRBJ2-7 and V is TRBV9; D unclear. Trimming took 1 base from V and 5 from J, leaving 10 bases between them. The CDR3 consists of 13 residues. Germline CDR1 is SGDLS and CDR2 is YYNGEE. CDR3 protein: CASSVPVPHEQYF. DNA for the CDR3: TGTGCCAGCAGCGTACCAGTCCCCCACGAGCAGTACTTC. Combining the CDR3 with reference TRBV9 and TRBJ2-7 gives the whole variable domain DSGVTQTPKHLITATGQRVTLRCSPRSGDLSVYWYQQSLDQGLQFLIQYYNGEERAKGNILERFSAQQFPDLHSELNLSSLELGDSALYFCASSVPVPHEQYFGPGTRLTVT.

The V call is TRBV7-2, the J call TRBJ1-3, with TRBD1 as a possible D gene (5 bases). Per the germline V gene, CDR1 is SGHTA and CDR2 is FQGNSA. This CDR3 region has 16 residues. V lost 2 bases, J lost 4 bases, and 15 bases lay in between. The CDR3, as DNA: TGTGCCAGCAGCTTAAACCGGGGGGGAACAGGAAACACCATATATTTT. Translated, it gives CASSLNRGGTGNTIYF.

The genes are TRBV11-2 and TRBJ2-7; D might be TRBD1 (5 bases). Between the trimmed V and J ends, which lost 2 bases and 6 bases, there was a span of 17 bases. Germline V gene sequence: CDR1 SGHAT, CDR2 FQNNGV. The CDR3 covers 15 residues. CDR3 coding DNA: TGTGCCAGCAGCTTATCCCCAGGGATAGGATCCGAGCAGTACTTC. Translating gives CASSLSPGIGSEQYF.

V is TRBV9 and J is TRBJ2-1, with D possibly being TRBD2 (5 bases). V shed 0 bases and J shed 6 bases, with 16 bases lying between them. Germline V gene sequence: CDR1 SGDLS, CDR2 YYNGEE. This CDR3 comprises 16 residues. CDR3 protein: CASSVDPIGLSNEQFF. DNA of the CDR3: TGTGCCAGCAGCGTAGACCCGATAGGACTTTCCAATGAGCAGTTCTTC.

The chain uses TRBV5-1 and TRBJ2-3, with D uncertain. Per germline, CDR1 SGHRS and CDR2 YFSETQ. The CDR3 is made up of 14 amino acids. V was pared by 4 bases and J by 6 bases, with 15 bases between. CDR3 protein: CASSQLQNGDTQYF. CDR3 nucleotides: TGCGCCAGCAGCCAACTCCAAAACGGGGATACGCAGTATTTT. Combining the CDR3 with reference TRBV5-1 and TRBJ2-3 gives the whole variable domain KAGVTQTPRYLIKTRGQQVTLSCSPISGHRSVSWYQQTPGQGLQFLFEYFSETQRNKGNFPGRFSGRQFSNSRSEMNVSTLELGDSALYLCASSQLQNGDTQYFGPGTRLTVL.

The chain has TRBV11-2 and TRBJ2-3, with 7 nucleotides matching TRBD1. V shed 5 bases, J shed 4 bases, and the junction held 9 bases outside the gene matches. This CDR3 region has 15 residues. CDR1 SGHAT and CDR2 FQNNGV come from the germline V gene. CDR3 in amino acids: CASSARQGGPDTQYF. CDR3 bases: TGTGCCAGCAGCGCCCGACAGGGCGGCCCAGATACGCAGTATTTT.

The chain couples TRBV3-1 (or the pseudogene TRBV3-2) to TRBJ2-7; 12 bases align to TRBD2. The CDR3 is 18 residues long. V gave up 0 bases and J gave up 4 bases; unmatched junction bases: 10. Germline loops: CDR1 LGHDT, CDR2 YNNKEL (reference sequence). The CDR3 reads CASSQEPRLAGVGYEQYF. CDR3 bases: TGTGCCAGCAGCCAAGAACCCAGACTAGCGGGAGTCGGGTACGAGCAGTACTTC.

The rearrangement joins TRBV5-4 to TRBJ2-7, with D maybe TRBD1 (5 bases). CDR3 size: 14 residues. Deletions cut 1 base from V and 4 bases from J, with 12 bases between. Looked up from germline, CDR1 is SGHNT and CDR2 is YYREEE (reference sequence). CDR3 sequence (DNA): TGTGCCAGCAGCTTGCCTCGACAGCCATACGAGCAGTACTTC. This gives the protein CASSLPRQPYEQYF.

The chain links TRBV5-1 to TRBJ1-1; 12 bases fit TRBD1. The CDR3 loop spans 18 amino acids. The germline gives CDR1 SGHRS, CDR2 YFSETQ. J gave up 4 bases and V 4 bases, and 14 bases lay outside the gene matches. The CDR3 bases are TGCGCCAGCAGCAGGACGCTCGGGACAGGGGGCCGAGTCACTGAAGCTTTCTTT. It yields the protein CASSRTLGTGGRVTEAFF. The full variable domain, completed using reference TRBV5-1 and TRBJ1-1, is KAGVTQTPRYLIKTRGQQVTLSCSPISGHRSVSWYQQTPGQGLQFLFEYFSETQRNKGNFPGRFSGRQFSNSRSEMNVSTLELGDSALYLCASSRTLGTGGRVTEAFFGQGTRLTVV.

The CDR3 bases are TGCGCCAGCAGCTTGGCGAATAGCGGCCCCCAAGAGACCCAGTACTTC. Protein product: CASSLANSGPQETQYF. The chain carries TRBV5-1 and TRBJ2-5, with TRBD2 as a possible D gene (6 bases). CDR1 and CDR2 (germline): SGHRS, YFSETQ. Trimming cost V 0 bases and J 1 base, with 13 bases left between them. The CDR3 runs 16 residues.

J is TRBJ2-1 and V is TRBV6-4, with D perhaps matching TRBD2 (5 bases). V dropped 0 bases and J dropped 2 bases, with 11 bases sitting between them. Looked up from germline, CDR1 is MRHNA and CDR2 is SNTAGT. This CDR3 is 16 amino acids long. The CDR3 sequence: CASSDSSRRAYNEQFF. The DNA for the CDR3 is TGTGCCAGCAGTGACTCGAGCCGGCGGGCCTACAATGAGCAGTTCTTC.

This sequence joins TRBV28 and TRBJ1-2, with no clear D. Trimming shortened V by 4 bases and J by 0 bases, and 9 bases separated the two germline ends. This CDR3 has 14 amino acids. Germline V gene data show CDR1 as MDHEN and CDR2 as SYDVKM. CDR3 loop: CASSSIQPNYGYTF. CDR3 in DNA: TGTGCCAGCAGTTCCATACAACCTAACTATGGCTACACCTTC.

The chain is built from TRBV7-3 and TRBJ2-1, with TRBD2 matching 11 bases. With V trimmed by 1 base and J by 4 bases, 0 bases remained unmatched. Germline lookup yields CDR1 SGHTA and CDR2 FQGTGA. The CDR3 has 15 residues. CDR3 nucleotides: TGTGCCAGCAGCTTAAGACTAGCGGGGTACAATGAGCAGTTCTTC. Protein: CASSLRLAGYNEQFF.

The V and J genes are TRBV12-5 and TRBJ2-1, with 8 bases that match TRBD2. The CDR3 is 15 amino acids. In germline, CDR1 is LGHNT, CDR2 FRNRAP. Unmatched junction bases numbered 8, after V lost 2 bases and J lost 8 bases. In nucleotides, the CDR3 is TGTGCTAGTGGTTTGACGGGGGGGGAATGGGATGAGCAGTTCTTC. Amino acids: CASGLTGGEWDEQFF.